These 17 T cell receptor beta chains share one sample of origin, sequenced in a study of response to subunit inactivated influenza vaccine. TCRdb processed the RT-PCR reads anew with MiXCR; each CDR3 protein has one entry. The sample consists of 860,000 or so distinct CDR3 sequences, 21% of them appearing once. Sequenced here: PBMCs from blood, sampled around 5 days after vaccination. The source of these receptors is a man aged 45 to 65 who received an inactivated influenza vaccine.

This clonotype was found a few times. The chain couples TRBV3-1 to TRBJ2-7; 8 bases align to TRBD2. This CDR3 has 14 residues. After removal of 3 bases from V and 0 bases from J, the junction contained 1 base not matched to a gene. Germline values: CDR1 LGHDT, CDR2 YNNKEL (reference sequence). CDR3 in DNA: TGTGCCAGCAGCCATAGCGGGACCTCCTACGAGCAGTACTTC. Its translation is CASSHSGTSYEQYF.

The table lists this clonotype with a few counts. The chain employs TRBV29-1 and TRBJ1-2, with 7 positions matching TRBD1. CDR3 length: 15 amino acids. CDR1 is SQVTM and CDR2 is ANQGSEA in the germline V gene. Unmatched junction bases numbered 9, after V lost 4 bases and J lost 1 base. The CDR3 DNA sequence: TGCAGCGTTGGGTCCCTGGACAGGAGTAACTATGGCTACACCTTC. Its translation: CSVGSLDRSNYGYTF.

J is TRBJ1-2 and V is TRBV4-1; D is possibly TRBD1 (6 bases). The CDR3 totals 17 residues. The germline V and J ends were trimmed by 2 bases and 3 bases, with 19 bases remaining between them. Germline CDR1 and CDR2: MGHRA and YSYEKL. The DNA for the CDR3 is TGCGCCAGCAGCCAACCCGGACAGACCACAAGACACTATGGCTACACCTTC. This gives the protein CASSQPGQTTRHYGYTF.

This clonotype was seen ten or more times. CDR3: CASSHQQGIQPQHF. The CDR3 bases are TGCGCCAGCAGCCACCAACAGGGGATTCAGCCCCAGCATTTT. This chain connects TRBV4-1 to TRBJ1-5, with TRBD1 identical over 7 bases. The germline V gene has CDR1 MGHRA and CDR2 YSYEKL. V lost 3 bases, J lost 6 bases, and 5 bases stayed unmatched. The CDR3 has 14 residues.

Details on this clonotype: Compared with germline, one end of the junction differs, possibly owing to a read error. The genes are TRBV7-7 and TRBJ2-1; D is perhaps TRBD1 or TRBD2 (5 bases each). This CDR3 has 15 amino acids. Germline CDR1 and CDR2: SSHAT and FNYEAQ (reference sequence). The CDR3: CASSLGSGQLNEQFF. CDR3 bases: TGTGCTAGCAGCTTAGGTTCGGGGCAGCTTAATGAGCAGTTCTTC.

This chain links TRBV2 with TRBJ2-2; 11 nucleotides line up with TRBD1. The germline V gene encodes CDR1 SNHLY and CDR2 FYNNEI. This CDR3 has 16 amino acids. The V and J ends lost 7 bases and 7 bases, in that order; junction bases with no gene match: 11. The CDR3 DNA reads as TGTGCCAGCAAAAAACAAGGACAGGGGGCTGGCGGGGAGCTGTTTTTT. It yields the protein CASKKQGQGAGGELFF.

Here the CDR3 reads CSVELAGVHEQYF. CDR3 in DNA: TGCAGCGTTGAACTAGCGGGAGTCCACGAGCAGTACTTC. The V gene is TRBV29-1, the J gene TRBJ2-7, with TRBD2 matching 10 bases. CDR1 is SQVTM, CDR2 ANQGSEA, per germline. V shed 2 bases, J shed 5 bases, and the junction held 3 bases outside the gene matches. This CDR3 has 13 amino acids.

The chain recombines TRBV5-1 with TRBJ2-1; 11 bases match TRBD2. The V gene end was trimmed by 2 bases and the J gene end by 0 bases; junction bases not matched to a gene: 4. The CDR3 has 17 amino acids. Germline lookup yields CDR1 SGHRS and CDR2 YFSETQ. CDR3 in DNA: TGCGCCAGCAGCTTCTCTAGCGGGAGGTCCTCCTACAATGAGCAGTTCTTC. It translates to CASSFSSGRSSYNEQFF.

This clonotype has more than one count but fewer than ten. CDR3 nucleotides: TGTGCCAGCAGCCCTACCCCAGGGCAGCCCCAGCATTTT. It codes for CASSPTPGQPQHF. The chain links TRBV7-3 to TRBJ1-5, with a possible D match to TRBD1 (5 bases). Trimming pared 5 bases from V and 7 bases from J, leaving 12 bases between. The CDR3 is 13 amino acids. The germline CDR1 and CDR2 sequences are SGHTA and FQGTGA.

There are a few counts of this clonotype. The rearrangement links TRBV20-1 to TRBJ2-5, with no clear D. The ends were cut back, 4 bases at V and 2 bases at J, with 14 bases in the middle. CDR3 length: 14 amino acids. Per germline, CDR1 DFQATT and CDR2 SNEGSKA (reference sequence). The CDR3 DNA is TGCAGTGCTAACCCGCTGGGATTGCAAGAGACCCAGTACTTC. Encoded protein: CSANPLGLQETQYF.

V and J are TRBV7-2 and TRBJ2-7; 7 bases agree with TRBD2. CDR3 size: 15 residues. Germline values: CDR1 SGHTA, CDR2 FQGNSA. V lost 2 bases, J lost 2 bases, and 6 bases stayed unmatched. Here the CDR3 DNA reads TGTGCCAGCAGCTTATTAGGGAGGGAAACCTACGAGCAGTACTTC. Translation gives CASSLLGRETYEQYF.

This clonotype was detected only a few times. The V gene is TRBV14, the J gene TRBJ2-1, with a tentative D call TRBD2 (6 bases). There are 15 residues in the CDR3. CDR1 SGHDN and CDR2 FVKESK come from the germline V gene. The V end was cut by 6 bases, the J end by 4 bases, with 16 bases between. The CDR3: CASSQPGLKYNEQFF. CDR3 nucleotides: TGTGCCAGCAGTCAACCGGGACTGAAGTACAATGAGCAGTTCTTC.

The chain employs TRBV20-1 and TRBJ2-3; D uncertain. From germline, CDR1 is DFQATT and CDR2 SNEGSKA (reference sequence). The CDR3 loop spans 14 amino acids. V shed 4 bases and J shed 1 base, with 12 bases lying between them. CDR3 in amino acids: CSAIYNLRTDTQYF. In DNA form, the CDR3 reads TGCAGTGCTATCTACAACCTCCGCACAGATACGCAGTATTTT.

This clonotype showed up just a few times. The chain carries TRBV20-1 and TRBJ2-3; D perhaps matches TRBD1 (8 bases). Germline V gives CDR1 DFQATT, CDR2 SNEGSKA (reference sequence). This CDR3 comprises 15 residues. Trimming took off 6 bases at V and 1 base at J, with 17 bases between the two ends. The CDR3 DNA reads TGCAGTGCCACCCGGACAGGGAGGGGCACAGATACGCAGTATTTT. It codes for CSATRTGRGTDTQYF.

The table lists this clonotype with a few counts. V is TRBV12-3 or TRBV12-4 and J is TRBJ2-6; D possibly corresponds to TRBD1 (5 bases). V was cut by 3 bases and J by 2 bases, with 8 bases left in between. This CDR3 is built from 15 residues. CDR3 in amino acids: CASSFLGAGANVLTF. Here the CDR3 DNA reads TGTGCCAGCAGTTTTCTAGGGGCTGGGGCCAACGTCCTGACTTTC.

The chain has TRBV24-1 and TRBJ2-3, with 8 bases lining up with TRBD1. CDR3 length: 15 residues. Per germline, CDR1 KGHDR and CDR2 SFDVKD. V trimming: 3 bases; J trimming: 4 bases; junction bases outside the gene matches: 5. The CDR3 DNA follows: TGTGCCACCAGTGATCCGGACAGGGTGGCAGATACGCAGTATTTT. Encoded protein: CATSDPDRVADTQYF.

Notes on this clonotype: The conserved phenylalanine or tryptophan normally closing the CDR3 is absent here, so this likely arose from a read error. The V call is TRBV11-2, the J call TRBJ2-7, with D maybe TRBD2 (5 bases). The germline V gene has CDR1 SGHAT and CDR2 FQNNGV. The CDR3 totals 13 residues. V lost 4 bases and J lost 3, with 10 bases in between. In DNA, the CDR3 is TGTGCCAGCAGCTGGGGAGTAAACTACGAGCAGTACTTA. Encoded protein: CASSWGVNYEQYL.